A selection of T cell receptor beta chains follows, all from one sample in a study of blood T cell repertoires in COVID-19. Produced via immunoSEQ multiplex PCR; TCRdb's table is partial and in-frame only. The sample has approximately 60,000 clones, 85% seen once; the top ten hold around 16%. The specimen was peripheral blood. The receptors were sampled from a human donor in a cohort sampled during active COVID-19. The conserved cysteine and the conserved F or W are not part of the CDR3 here. Fields, in order: CDR3 length, J gene, clone size, V gene, CDR3 protein. Expanded clones get a size class; other rows say once, few or many, or leave the size out.

16,TRBJ1-6,-,TRBV13,ASSSRGRGEPYNSPLH
12,TRBJ2-3,-,TRBV5-8,ASRIRGWTDTQY
9,TRBJ2-1,-,TRBV30,AWSLAFEQF
13,TRBJ2-7,many,TRBV4-2,ASSQVEGTSDEQY
13,TRBJ2-5,-,TRBV10-2,ASIPTSGGAETQY
11,TRBJ2-7,few,TRBV6-2/TRBV6-3,ASSRTGAYEQY
12,TRBJ2-1,-,TRBV5-6,ASNKAGGLNEQF
12,TRBJ1-2,-,TRBV6-2/TRBV6-3,ASSVRQANYGYT
15,TRBJ2-7,-,TRBV18,ASSPSFISGASYEQY
13,TRBJ2-4,-,TRBV7-9,ASSLAVGVRDIQY
10,TRBJ2-7,-,TRBV28,ASSSGDYEQY
10,TRBJ1-1,few,TRBV27,ASRGATTEAF
12,TRBJ1-2,-,TRBV4-3,ASSQAREGYGYT
11,TRBJ2-5,-,TRBV7-8,ASSPVRDQTQY
12,TRBJ1-2,few,TRBV5-4,ASRPSWRLYGYT
9,TRBJ1-4,-,TRBV30,AWSTVEKLF
14,TRBJ2-6,few,TRBV5-4,ASSLVRQLGANVLT